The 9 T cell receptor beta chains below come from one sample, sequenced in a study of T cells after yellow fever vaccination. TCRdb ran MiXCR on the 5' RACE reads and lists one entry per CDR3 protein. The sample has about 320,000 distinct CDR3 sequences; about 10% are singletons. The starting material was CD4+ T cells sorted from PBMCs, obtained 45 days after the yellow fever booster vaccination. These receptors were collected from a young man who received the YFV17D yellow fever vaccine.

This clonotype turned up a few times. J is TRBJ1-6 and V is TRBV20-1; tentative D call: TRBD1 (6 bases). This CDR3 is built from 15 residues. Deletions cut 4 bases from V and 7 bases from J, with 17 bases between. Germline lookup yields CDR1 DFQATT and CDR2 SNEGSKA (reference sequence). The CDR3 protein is CSATRKQGWNSPLHF. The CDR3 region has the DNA TGCAGTGCTACCCGAAAACAGGGCTGGAATTCACCCCTCCACTTT.

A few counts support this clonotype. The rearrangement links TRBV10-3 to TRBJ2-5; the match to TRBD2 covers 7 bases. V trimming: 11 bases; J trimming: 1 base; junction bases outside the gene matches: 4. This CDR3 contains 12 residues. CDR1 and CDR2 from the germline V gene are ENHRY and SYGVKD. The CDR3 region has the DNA TGTGCCGTCGGGAGGACCCAAGAGACCCAGTACTTC. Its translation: CAVGRTQETQYF.

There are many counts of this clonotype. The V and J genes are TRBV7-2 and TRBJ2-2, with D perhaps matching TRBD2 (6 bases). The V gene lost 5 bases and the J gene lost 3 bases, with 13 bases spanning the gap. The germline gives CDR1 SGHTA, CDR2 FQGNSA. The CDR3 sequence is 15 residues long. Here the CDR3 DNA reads TGTGCCAGCAGCATCGCCACGGGGGACACCGGGGAGCTGTTTTTT. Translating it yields CASSIATGDTGELFF. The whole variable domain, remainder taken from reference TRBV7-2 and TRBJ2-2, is GAGVSQSPSNKVTEKGKDVELRCDPISGHTALYWYRQSLGQGLEFLIYFQGNSAPDKSGLPSDRFSAERTGGSVSTLTIQRTQQEDSAVYLCASSIATGDTGELFFGEGSRLTVL.

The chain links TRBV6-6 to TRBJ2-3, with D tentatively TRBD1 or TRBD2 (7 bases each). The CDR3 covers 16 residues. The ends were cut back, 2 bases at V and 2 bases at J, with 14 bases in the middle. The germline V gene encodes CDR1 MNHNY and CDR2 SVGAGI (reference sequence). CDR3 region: CASSYQGGGPTDTQYF. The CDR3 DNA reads TGTGCCAGCAGTTACCAGGGGGGGGGGCCCACAGATACGCAGTATTTT.

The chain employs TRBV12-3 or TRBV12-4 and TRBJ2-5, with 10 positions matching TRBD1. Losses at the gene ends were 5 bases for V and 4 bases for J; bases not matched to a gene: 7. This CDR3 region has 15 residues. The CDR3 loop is CASSVGTGAIETQYF. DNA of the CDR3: TGTGCCAGCAGTGTCGGGACAGGGGCCATAGAGACCCAGTACTTC.

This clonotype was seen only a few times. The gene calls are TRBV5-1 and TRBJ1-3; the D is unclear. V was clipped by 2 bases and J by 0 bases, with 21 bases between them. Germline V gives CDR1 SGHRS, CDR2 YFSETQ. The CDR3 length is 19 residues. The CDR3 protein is CASSLLLGDRRTSGNTIYF. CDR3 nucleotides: TGCGCCAGCAGCTTACTTTTGGGCGACCGGCGAACCTCTGGAAACACCATATATTTT.

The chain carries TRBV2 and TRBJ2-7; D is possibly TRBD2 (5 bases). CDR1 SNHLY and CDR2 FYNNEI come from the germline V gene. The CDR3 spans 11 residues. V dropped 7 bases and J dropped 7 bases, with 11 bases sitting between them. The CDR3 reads CASTQSGEQYF. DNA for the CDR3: TGTGCCAGCACTCAGAGCGGTGAGCAGTACTTC.

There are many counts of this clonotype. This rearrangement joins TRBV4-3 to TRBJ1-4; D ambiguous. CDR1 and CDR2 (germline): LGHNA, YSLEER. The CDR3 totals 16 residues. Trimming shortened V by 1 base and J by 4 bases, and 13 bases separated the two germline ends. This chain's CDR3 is CASSQGPRRDNEKLFF. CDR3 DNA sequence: TGCGCCAGCAGCCAAGGTCCGAGACGGGATAATGAAAAACTGTTTTTT.

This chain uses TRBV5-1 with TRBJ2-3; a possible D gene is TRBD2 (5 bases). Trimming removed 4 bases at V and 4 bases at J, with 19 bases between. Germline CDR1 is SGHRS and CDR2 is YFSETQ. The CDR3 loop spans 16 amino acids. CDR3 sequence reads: CASSPLGGLAADTQYF. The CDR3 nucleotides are TGCGCCAGCAGCCCGTTGGGCGGGCTAGCCGCAGATACGCAGTATTTT.